Each of the 14 T cell receptor beta chains below was sequenced from the same sample in a study of T cells in Graves' hyperthyroidism and ophthalmopathy. The source material, RNA transcripts, was used to amplify TCR beta CDR3 regions. The HTBI set primed first-round TCR CDR3 RT-PCR. TCRdb reanalysed the multiplex PCR reads using MiXCR and keeps one entry per CDR3 protein. The data contain 480,000 or so distinct CDR3 sequences, 40% to 55% of them singletons. Source material: peripheral blood or thyroid tissue (not recorded which). The receptors originated from an adult woman with Graves' disease, either hyperthyroidism or ophthalmopathy (not recorded which).

V usage is TRBV7-2 and J usage is TRBJ1-6; TRBD1 aligns across 10 bases. Germline assignment: CDR1 SGHTA and CDR2 FQGNSA. The CDR3 spans 19 residues. With V trimmed by 6 bases and J by 7 bases, 18 bases remained unmatched. The CDR3 sequence is CASSARIFRRQGANSPLHF. In nucleotides, the CDR3 is TGTGCCAGCAGTGCCCGAATTTTCCGGAGACAGGGGGCAAATTCACCCCTCCACTTT.

Notes on this clonotype: At one end, the junction sequence differs from germline, possibly due to a read error. The chain is built from TRBV20-1 and TRBJ2-5; tentatively, D is TRBD1 or TRBD2 (5 bases each). Per the germline V gene, CDR1 is DFQATT and CDR2 is SNEGSKA (reference sequence). This CDR3 region has 14 residues. The CDR3 bases are TGCAGTGCTAGAGCGAGGGGATTCCAAGATACCCAGTACTTC. The encoded protein is CSARARGFQDTQYF.

The chain employs TRBV28 and TRBJ2-6; D gene unclear. This CDR3 contains 14 residues. Germline V CDR1 and CDR2: MDHEN, SYDVKM. The ends were cut back, 4 bases at V and 4 bases at J, with 8 bases in the middle. CDR3 DNA sequence: TGTGCCAGCAGTTACCTACGGGGGGCCAACGTCCTGACTTTC. Protein: CASSYLRGANVLTF.

This sequence joins TRBV7-2 and TRBJ1-6, with a possible D match to TRBD1 (5 bases). CDR1 is SGHTA and CDR2 is FQGNSA in the germline V gene. V lost 2 bases, J lost 8 bases, and 13 bases lay in between. This CDR3 contains 15 residues. In DNA, the CDR3 is TGTGCCAGCAGCTTATTGGCAGGGAGCTATTCACCCCTCCACTTT. Its translation: CASSLLAGSYSPLHF.

This clonotype showed up many times. The chain joins TRBV6-1 to TRBJ1-5; D call uncertain. Germline-derived CDR1 and CDR2 are MNHNS and SASEGT. V was pared by 1 base and J by 2 bases, with 9 bases between. The length of the CDR3 is 15 residues. The CDR3 DNA follows: TGTGCCAGCAGTGAAGGACGGATACGCAATCAGCCCCAGCATTTT. This translates into CASSEGRIRNQPQHF.

This clonotype was detected only a few times. The chain links TRBV2 to TRBJ2-7, with D maybe TRBD1 (5 bases). The length of the CDR3 is 13 residues. Germline V gene lookup returns CDR1 SNHLY and CDR2 FYNNEI. Trimming took 4 bases from V and 5 from J, leaving 12 bases between them. The CDR3 loop is CASSVRGIDEQYF. The CDR3 DNA is TGTGCCAGCAGTGTAAGGGGTATAGACGAGCAGTACTTC.

This clonotype was detected a few times. The CDR3 here is CASKLRTSGSSEQYF. The DNA for the CDR3 is TGTGCCAGCAAGTTGAGGACTAGCGGGAGCTCGGAGCAGTACTTC. The V and J genes are TRBV12-3 or TRBV12-4 and TRBJ2-7; 13 bases match TRBD2. The CDR3 extends over 15 amino acids. With V trimmed by 7 bases and J by 7 bases, 10 bases remained unmatched.

This clonotype was recorded at least ten times. The chain uses TRBV10-3 and TRBJ1-5; D is unresolved. Per germline, CDR1 ENHRY and CDR2 SYGVKD. CDR3 length: 14 amino acids. Trimming pared 10 bases from V and 0 bases from J, leaving 13 bases between. CDR3 amino acids: CATTEAYSNQPQHF. The DNA of the CDR3 is TGTGCCACCACAGAGGCATATAGCAATCAGCCCCAGCATTTT.

This clonotype is medium-sized in the sample. The chain couples TRBV29-1 to TRBJ2-5, with D hard to call. Per the germline V gene, CDR1 is SQVTM and CDR2 is ANQGSEA. This CDR3 comprises 11 residues. With 6 bases removed from V and 5 bases from J, the gap between germline ends came to 10 bases. The CDR3 reads CSVVHTETQYF. The CDR3 DNA sequence: TGCAGCGTCGTCCACACGGAGACCCAGTACTTC.

About this clonotype: This may come from a read error, since a much larger clone is one base off. Given the absence of the conserved phenylalanine or tryptophan at the CDR3 end, a read error is likely. CDR3 residues: CASSLCVRGQETQYL. The CDR3, as DNA: TGTGCCAGCAGCTTATGTGTCAGGGGCCAAGAGACCCAGTACCTC. This sequence joins TRBV7-2 and TRBJ2-5, with a tentative D call TRBD1 (6 bases). This CDR3 comprises 15 residues. Trimming left V 2 bases short and J 1 base short, with 11 bases between. CDR1 and CDR2 (germline): SGHTA, FQGNSA.

V gene TRBV20-1 combines with J gene TRBJ1-2, with unresolved D. CDR1 DFQATT and CDR2 SNEGSKA come from the germline V gene (reference sequence). With 3 bases removed from V and 4 bases from J, the gap between germline ends came to 6 bases. The CDR3 runs 11 residues. This CDR3 is CSASLRYGYTF. The CDR3 DNA follows: TGCAGTGCTAGTCTTCGCTATGGCTACACCTTC.

Remarks on this clonotype: Possible read error: a much larger clone is one base away. The V gene is TRBV14, the J gene TRBJ2-7; D unclear. This CDR3 has 15 residues. V lost 1 base, J lost 3 bases, and 13 bases lay in between. The V gene's germline CDR1 is SGHDN and CDR2 FVKESK. The CDR3 loop reads CASSQGAVSYYEQYF. The CDR3 region has the DNA TGTGCCAGCAGCCAAGGGGCAGTATCGTACTACGAGCAGTACTTC.

This clonotype occurred many times. The chain is built from TRBV5-5 and TRBJ2-5; D is uncertain. Germline CDR1 SGHKS, CDR2 YYEKEE (reference sequence). With 2 bases removed from V and 4 bases from J, the gap between germline ends came to 9 bases. The CDR3 runs to 13 residues. This CDR3 is CASSFHLPETQYF. Written as DNA, the CDR3 is TGTGCCAGCAGCTTCCACTTACCAGAGACCCAGTACTTC.

There are a few counts of this clonotype. V and J are TRBV28 and TRBJ1-5; D not resolved. CDR3 length: 16 amino acids. V lost 7 bases to trimming and J lost 2 bases, with 18 bases between them. From germline, CDR1 is MDHEN and CDR2 SYDVKM. The CDR3 region is CASIPEAGRGNQPQHF. In DNA, the CDR3 is TGTGCCAGCATTCCCGAAGCGGGCCGTGGCAATCAGCCCCAGCATTTT.